What follows is one T cell receptor beta chain and its context. Its antigen is as yet unknown. The sample comes from a study of cytomegalovirus exposure and HLA in healthy donors. Per the germline V gene, CDR1 is KGHSH and CDR2 is LQKENI. The CDR3 is 13 residues long. The V gene end was trimmed by 6 bases and the J gene end by 8 bases; junction bases not matched to a gene: 5. 13 Jbeta primers and 60 Vbeta primers were used for the PCR. In the authors' methods: The count from a later analysis was about 80 million unique TCR beta chains, some 10 million of them shared. Generated by immunoSEQ multiplex PCR, the TCRdb table keeps only in-frame clones and is missing some. V and J calls and clone size come straight from that table; D and trimming were deduced from the DNA. Of about 100,000 clones detected, around 76% appear once; the ten largest clones hold roughly 7.1%. Study-wide findings and caveats: The study flagged some 180 TCR beta chains as cytomegalovirus-associated. Despite most TCR sequences being rare, some public TCRs occurred in many donors. Researchers reported in a later analysis that a missense DCLRE1C variant was tied to TCR beta V- and J-gene trimming.

Input material: PBMCs. This sequence was found in a man aged 40-49 years in good health and CMV-seropositive. The V and J genes are TRBV18 and TRBJ1-2; 11 bases line up with TRBD1. The CDR3 is CASSAGQGEGYTF. The CDR3 DNA is TGTGCCAGCTCGGCGGGACAGGGGGAAGGCTACACCTTC.